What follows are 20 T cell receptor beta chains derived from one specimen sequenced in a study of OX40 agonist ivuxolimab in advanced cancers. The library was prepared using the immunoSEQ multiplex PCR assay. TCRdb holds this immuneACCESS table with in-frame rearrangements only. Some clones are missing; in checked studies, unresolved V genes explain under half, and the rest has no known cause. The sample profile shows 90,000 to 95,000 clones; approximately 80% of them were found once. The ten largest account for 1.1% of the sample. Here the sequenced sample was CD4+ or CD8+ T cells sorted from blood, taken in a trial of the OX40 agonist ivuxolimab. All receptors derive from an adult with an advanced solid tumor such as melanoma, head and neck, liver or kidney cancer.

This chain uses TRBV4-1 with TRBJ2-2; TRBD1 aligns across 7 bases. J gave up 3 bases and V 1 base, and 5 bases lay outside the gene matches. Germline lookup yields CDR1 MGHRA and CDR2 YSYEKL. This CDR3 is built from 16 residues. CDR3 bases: TGCGCCAGCAGCCAAGGACAGGGTAGGGACACCGGGGAGCTGTTTTTT. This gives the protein CASSQGQGRDTGELFF.

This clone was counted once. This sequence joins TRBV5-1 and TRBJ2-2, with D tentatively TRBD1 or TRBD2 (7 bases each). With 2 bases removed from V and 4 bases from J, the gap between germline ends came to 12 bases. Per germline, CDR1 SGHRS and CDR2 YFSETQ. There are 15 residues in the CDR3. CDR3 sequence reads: CASSFQGEGTGELFF. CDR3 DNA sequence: TGCGCCAGCAGCTTTCAGGGGGAGGGCACCGGGGAGCTGTTTTTT.

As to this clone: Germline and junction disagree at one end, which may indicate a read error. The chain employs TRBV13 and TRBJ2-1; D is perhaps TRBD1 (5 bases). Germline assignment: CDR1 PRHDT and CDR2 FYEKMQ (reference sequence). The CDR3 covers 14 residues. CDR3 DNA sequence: TGTGCCAGCAGCCCCGCAGGGTCCTTCAATGAGCAGTTCTTC. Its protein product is CASSPAGSFNEQFF.

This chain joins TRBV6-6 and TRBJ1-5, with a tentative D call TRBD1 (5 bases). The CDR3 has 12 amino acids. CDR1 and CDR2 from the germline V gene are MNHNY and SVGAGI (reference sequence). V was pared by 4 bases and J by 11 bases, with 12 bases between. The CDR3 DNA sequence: TGTGCCAGCAGTTGGGGGGAGGGGTCCCAGCATTTT. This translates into CASSWGEGSQHF.

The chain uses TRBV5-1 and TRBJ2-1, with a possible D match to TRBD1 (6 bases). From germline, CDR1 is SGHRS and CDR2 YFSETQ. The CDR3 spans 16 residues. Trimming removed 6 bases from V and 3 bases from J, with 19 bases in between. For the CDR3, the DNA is TGCGCCAGCACCTACTCCGAAACAGGGATCTACAATGAGCAGTTCTTC. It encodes CASTYSETGIYNEQFF.

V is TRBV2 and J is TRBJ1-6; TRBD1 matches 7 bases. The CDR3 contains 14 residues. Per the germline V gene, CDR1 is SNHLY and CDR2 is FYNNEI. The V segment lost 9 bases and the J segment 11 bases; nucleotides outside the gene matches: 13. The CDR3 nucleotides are TGTGCCAGTTATAGTGCAGGGGGGGCGGCACCCCTCCACTTT. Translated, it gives CASYSAGGAAPLHF.

CDR3 sequence: CASSPGTANSPLHF. The CDR3 DNA follows: TGTGCCAGTAGTCCCGGGACAGCAAATTCACCCCTCCACTTT. J is TRBJ1-6 and V is TRBV19; 7 bases align to TRBD1. In germline, CDR1 is LNHDA, CDR2 SQIVND (reference sequence). V dropped 5 bases and J dropped 7; count of bases not matched to a gene: 5. CDR3 size: 14 residues.

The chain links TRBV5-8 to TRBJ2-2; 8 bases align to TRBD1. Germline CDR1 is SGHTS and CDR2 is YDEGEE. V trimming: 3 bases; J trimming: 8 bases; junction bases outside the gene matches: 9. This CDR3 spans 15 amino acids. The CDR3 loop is CASSYAGTGPGELFF. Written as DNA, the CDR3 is TGTGCCAGCAGCTATGCCGGGACAGGCCCAGGGGAGCTGTTTTTT.

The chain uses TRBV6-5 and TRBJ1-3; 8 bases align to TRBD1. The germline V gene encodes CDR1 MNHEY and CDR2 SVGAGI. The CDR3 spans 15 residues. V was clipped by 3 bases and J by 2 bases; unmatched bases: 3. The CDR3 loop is CASSYWTGTGNTIYF. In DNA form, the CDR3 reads TGTGCCAGCAGTTATTGGACAGGGACTGGAAACACCATATATTTT.

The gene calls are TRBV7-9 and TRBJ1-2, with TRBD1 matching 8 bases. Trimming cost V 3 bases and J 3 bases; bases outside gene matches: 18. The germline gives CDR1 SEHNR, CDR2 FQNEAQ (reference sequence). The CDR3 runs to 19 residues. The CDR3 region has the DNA TGTGCCAGCAGCTTTGATCCTCAGGGGGCTCTTGCATTTGACTATGGCTACACCTTC. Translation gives CASSFDPQGALAFDYGYTF.

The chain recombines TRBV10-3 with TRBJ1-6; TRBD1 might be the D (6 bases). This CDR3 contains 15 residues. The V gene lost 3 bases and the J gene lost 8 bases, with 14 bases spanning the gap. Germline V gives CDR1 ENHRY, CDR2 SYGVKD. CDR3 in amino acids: CAISDVGGQDSPLHF. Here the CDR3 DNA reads TGTGCCATCAGTGACGTCGGGGGGCAGGATTCACCCCTCCACTTT.

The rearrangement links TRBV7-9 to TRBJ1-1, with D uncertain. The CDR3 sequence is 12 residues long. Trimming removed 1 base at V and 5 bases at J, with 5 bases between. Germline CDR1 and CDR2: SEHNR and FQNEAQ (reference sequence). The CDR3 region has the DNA TGTGCCAGCAGCTTAGAACAGACTGAAGCTTTCTTT. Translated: CASSLEQTEAFF. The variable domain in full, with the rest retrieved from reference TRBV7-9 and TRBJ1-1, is DTGVSQNPRHKITKRGQNVTFRCDPISEHNRLYWYRQTLGQGPEFLTYFQNEAQLEKSRLLSDRFSAERPKGSFSTLEIQRTEQGDSAMYLCASSLEQTEAFFGQGTRLTVV.

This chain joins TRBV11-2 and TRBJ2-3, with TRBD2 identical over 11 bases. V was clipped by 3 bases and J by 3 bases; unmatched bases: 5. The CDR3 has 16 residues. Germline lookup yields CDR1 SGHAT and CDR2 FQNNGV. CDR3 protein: CASSFASGGRTDTQYF. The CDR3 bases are TGTGCCAGCAGCTTCGCTAGCGGGGGGCGTACAGATACGCAGTATTTT.

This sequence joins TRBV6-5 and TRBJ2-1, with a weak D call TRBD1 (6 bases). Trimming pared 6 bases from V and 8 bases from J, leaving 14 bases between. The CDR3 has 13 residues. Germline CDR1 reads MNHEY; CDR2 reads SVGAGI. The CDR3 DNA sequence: TGTGCCAGCAGATTCAGGGGTCGGGATGAGCAGTTCTTC. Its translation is CASRFRGRDEQFF.

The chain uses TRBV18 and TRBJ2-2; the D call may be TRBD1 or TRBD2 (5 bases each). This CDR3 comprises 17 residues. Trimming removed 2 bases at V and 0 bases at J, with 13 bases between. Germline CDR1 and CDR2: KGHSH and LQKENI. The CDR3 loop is CASSPWTGTANTGELFF. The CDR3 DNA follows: TGTGCCAGCTCACCATGGACGGGGACCGCGAACACCGGGGAGCTGTTTTTT.

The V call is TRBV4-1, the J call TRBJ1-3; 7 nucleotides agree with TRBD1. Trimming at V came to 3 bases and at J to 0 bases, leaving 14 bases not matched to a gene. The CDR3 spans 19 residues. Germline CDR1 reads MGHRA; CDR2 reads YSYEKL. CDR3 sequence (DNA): TGCGCCAGCAGCCAGCCCAGGGGGTCCCCCCTTGACTCTGGAAACACCATATATTTT. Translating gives CASSQPRGSPLDSGNTIYF.

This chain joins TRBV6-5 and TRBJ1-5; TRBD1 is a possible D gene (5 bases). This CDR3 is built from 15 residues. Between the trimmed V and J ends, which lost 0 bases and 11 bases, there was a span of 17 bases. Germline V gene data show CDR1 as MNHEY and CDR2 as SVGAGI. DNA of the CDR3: TGTGCCAGCAGTTACTCGTACGGGGGGTCGGTGGCCCAGCATTTT. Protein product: CASSYSYGGSVAQHF.

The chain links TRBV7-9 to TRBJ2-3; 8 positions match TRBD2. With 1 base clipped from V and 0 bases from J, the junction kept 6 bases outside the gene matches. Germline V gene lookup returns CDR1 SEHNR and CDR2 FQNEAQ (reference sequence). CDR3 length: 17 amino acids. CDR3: CASSLGLAGLSTDTQYF. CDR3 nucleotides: TGTGCCAGCAGCTTAGGCCTAGCGGGTCTTAGCACAGATACGCAGTATTTT.

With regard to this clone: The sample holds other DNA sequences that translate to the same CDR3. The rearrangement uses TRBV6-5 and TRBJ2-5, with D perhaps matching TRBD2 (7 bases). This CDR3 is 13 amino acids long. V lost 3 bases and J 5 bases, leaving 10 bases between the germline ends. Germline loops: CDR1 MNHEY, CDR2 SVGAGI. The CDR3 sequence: CASSYGRGETQYF. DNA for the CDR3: TGTGCCAGCAGTTATGGGAGGGGGGAGACCCAGTACTTC.

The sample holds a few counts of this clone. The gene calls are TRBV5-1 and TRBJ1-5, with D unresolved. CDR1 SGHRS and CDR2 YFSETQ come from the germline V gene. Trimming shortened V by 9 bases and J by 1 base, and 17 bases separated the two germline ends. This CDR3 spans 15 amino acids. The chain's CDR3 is CAIHETVGSNQPQHF. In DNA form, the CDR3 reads TGCGCCATCCATGAGACTGTAGGGAGCAATCAGCCCCAGCATTTT.